Described below is a single T cell receptor beta chain sequence and its context. The antigen is not known. Assayed TCR templates numbered roughly 93,000 for each sample. TCRdb's table, derived via immunoSEQ multiplex PCR, lists solely in-frame clones and lacks some. Found here are 55,000 to 70,000 clones, 93% of them singletons; the top ten hold roughly two fifths. This sample was included in a study of siplizumab effects on memory and regulatory T cells. Broader study findings: Roughly 75-97% of proliferating CD4+ or CD8+ clones lacked an assignable naive or memory phenotype.

This CDR3 is 14 amino acids long. Trimming at V came to 0 bases and at J to 10 bases, leaving 5 bases not matched to a gene. Germline-derived CDR1 and CDR2 are PRHDT and FYEKMQ (reference sequence). This sequence joins TRBV13 and TRBJ2-1; 8 bases are a match to TRBD1. The receptor was isolated from a human donor in good health. Sequencing input: CD8+ T cells sorted from blood. In DNA form, the CDR3 reads TGTGCCAGCAGCTTAGGGACAGGGGCATACGAGCAGTTCTTC. This translates into CASSLGTGAYEQFF.